The present T cell receptor (beta chain) was sequenced within a study of metastatic and nonmetastatic thyroid tumors. This clone was detected many times. TCRdb re-clonotyped the PCR reads via MiXCR. The sample has over 30,000 clones, around 17% seen once. There were no patients who had received any treatment before thyroid surgery. With V trimmed by 4 bases and J by 0 bases, 3 bases remained unmatched. Germline values: CDR1 LGHDT, CDR2 YNNKEL (reference sequence). The CDR3 extends over 15 amino acids. The sequenced material came from blood. The chain has TRBV3-1 and TRBJ2-1; 7 nucleotides line up with TRBD1. The receptor's source is a male donor with papillary thyroid cancer or a benign thyroid nodule (not recorded which). Some clones in this sample may be carry-over from other donors' samples. CDR3 DNA sequence: TGTGCCAGCAGCCGAGAGGGGGCCTCCTACAATGAGCAGTTCTTC. It is translated as CASSREGASYNEQFF.